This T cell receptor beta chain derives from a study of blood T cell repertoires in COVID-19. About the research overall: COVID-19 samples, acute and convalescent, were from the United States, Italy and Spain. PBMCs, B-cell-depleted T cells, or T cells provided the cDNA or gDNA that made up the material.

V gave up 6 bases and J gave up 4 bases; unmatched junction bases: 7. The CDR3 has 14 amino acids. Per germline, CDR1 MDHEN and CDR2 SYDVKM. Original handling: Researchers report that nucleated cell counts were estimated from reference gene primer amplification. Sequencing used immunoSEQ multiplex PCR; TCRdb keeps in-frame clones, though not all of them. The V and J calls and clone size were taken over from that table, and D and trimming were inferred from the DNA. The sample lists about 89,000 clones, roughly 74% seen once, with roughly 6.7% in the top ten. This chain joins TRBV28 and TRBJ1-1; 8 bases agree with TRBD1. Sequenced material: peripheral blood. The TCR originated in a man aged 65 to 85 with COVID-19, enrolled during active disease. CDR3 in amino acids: CASRGGGTGTEAFF. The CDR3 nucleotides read TGTGCCAGCAGGGGGGGAGGGACAGGCACTGAAGCTTTCTTT.